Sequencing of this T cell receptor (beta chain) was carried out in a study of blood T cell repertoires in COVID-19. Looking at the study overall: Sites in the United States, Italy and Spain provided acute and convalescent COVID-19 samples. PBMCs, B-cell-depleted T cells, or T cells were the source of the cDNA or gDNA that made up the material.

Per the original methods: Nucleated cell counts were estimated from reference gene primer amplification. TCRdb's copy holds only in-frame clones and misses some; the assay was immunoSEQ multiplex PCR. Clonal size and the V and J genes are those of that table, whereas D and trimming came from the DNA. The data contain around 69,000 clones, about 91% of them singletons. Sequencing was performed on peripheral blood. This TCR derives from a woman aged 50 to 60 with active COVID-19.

The CDR3 sequence: CASSPNTWETQYF. Written as DNA, the CDR3 is TGTGCCAGCAGCCCCAACACCTGGGAGACCCAGTACTTC. This rearrangement joins TRBV11-2 to TRBJ2-5; D not resolved. The CDR3 spans 13 residues. CDR1 is SGHAT, CDR2 FQNNGV, per germline. V lost 5 bases, J lost 5 bases, and 12 bases lay in between.